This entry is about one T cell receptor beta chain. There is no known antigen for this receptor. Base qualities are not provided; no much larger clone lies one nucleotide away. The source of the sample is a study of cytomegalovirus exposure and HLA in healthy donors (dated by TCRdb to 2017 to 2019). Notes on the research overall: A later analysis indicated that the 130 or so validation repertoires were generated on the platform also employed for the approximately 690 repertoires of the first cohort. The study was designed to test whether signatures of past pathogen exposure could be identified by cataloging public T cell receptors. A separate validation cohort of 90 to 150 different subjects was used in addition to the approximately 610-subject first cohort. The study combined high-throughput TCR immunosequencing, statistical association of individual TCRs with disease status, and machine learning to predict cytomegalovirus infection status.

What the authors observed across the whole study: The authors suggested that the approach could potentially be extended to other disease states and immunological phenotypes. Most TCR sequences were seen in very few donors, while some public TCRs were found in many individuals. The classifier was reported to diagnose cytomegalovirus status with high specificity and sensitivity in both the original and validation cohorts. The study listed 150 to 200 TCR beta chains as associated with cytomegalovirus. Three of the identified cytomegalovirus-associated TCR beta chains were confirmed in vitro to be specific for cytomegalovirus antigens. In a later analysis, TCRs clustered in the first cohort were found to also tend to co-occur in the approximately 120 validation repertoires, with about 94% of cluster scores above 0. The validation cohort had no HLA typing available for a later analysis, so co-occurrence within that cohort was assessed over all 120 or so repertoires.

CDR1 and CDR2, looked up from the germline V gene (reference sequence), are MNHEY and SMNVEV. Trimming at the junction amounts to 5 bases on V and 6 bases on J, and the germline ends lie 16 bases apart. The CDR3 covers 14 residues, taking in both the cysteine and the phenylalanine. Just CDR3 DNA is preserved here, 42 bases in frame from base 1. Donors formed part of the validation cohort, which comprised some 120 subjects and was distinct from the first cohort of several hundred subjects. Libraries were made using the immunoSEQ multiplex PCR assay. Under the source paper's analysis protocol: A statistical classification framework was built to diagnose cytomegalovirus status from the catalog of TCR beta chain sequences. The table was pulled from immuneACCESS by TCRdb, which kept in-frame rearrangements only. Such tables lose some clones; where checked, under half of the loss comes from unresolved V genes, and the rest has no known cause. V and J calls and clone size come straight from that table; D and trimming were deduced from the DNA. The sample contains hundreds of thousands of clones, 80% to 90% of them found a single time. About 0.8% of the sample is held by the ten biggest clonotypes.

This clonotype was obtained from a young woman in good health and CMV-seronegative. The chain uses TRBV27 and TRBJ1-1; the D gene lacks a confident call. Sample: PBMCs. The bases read TGTGCCAGCAGTCCCCTCCCCGGGAGCTCTGAAGCTTTCTTT. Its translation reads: CASSPLPGSSEAFF.